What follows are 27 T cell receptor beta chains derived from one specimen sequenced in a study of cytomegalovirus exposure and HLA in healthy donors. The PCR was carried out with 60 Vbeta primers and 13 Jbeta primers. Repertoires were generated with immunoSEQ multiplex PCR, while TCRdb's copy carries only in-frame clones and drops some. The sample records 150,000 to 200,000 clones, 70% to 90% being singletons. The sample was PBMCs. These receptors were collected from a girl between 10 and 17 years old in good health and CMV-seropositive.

CDR3 loop: CASSFRVWEQYF. As DNA, the CDR3 is TGTGCCAGCAGCTTTAGGGTCTGGGAGCAGTACTTC. This chain joins TRBV7-9 and TRBJ2-5; possible D gene TRBD2, 5 bases. Trimming took 3 bases from V and 11 from J, leaving 13 bases between them. From germline, CDR1 is SEHNR and CDR2 FQNEAQ (reference sequence). This CDR3 region has 12 residues.

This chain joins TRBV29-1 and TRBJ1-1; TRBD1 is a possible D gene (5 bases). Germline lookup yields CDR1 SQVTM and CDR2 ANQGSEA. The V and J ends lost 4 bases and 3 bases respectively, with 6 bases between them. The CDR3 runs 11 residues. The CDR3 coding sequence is TGCAGCGTTGCCAGGGACACTGAAGCTTTCTTT. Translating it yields CSVARDTEAFF.

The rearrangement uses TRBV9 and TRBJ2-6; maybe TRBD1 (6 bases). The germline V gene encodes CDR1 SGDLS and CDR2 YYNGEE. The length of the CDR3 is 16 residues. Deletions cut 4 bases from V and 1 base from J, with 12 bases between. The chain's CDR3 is CASSTSGVSGANVLTF. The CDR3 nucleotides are TGTGCCAGCAGCACCTCAGGGGTTTCTGGGGCCAACGTCCTGACTTTC.

CDR3 coding DNA: TGTGCCACCAGCAGAGATCTCTCGGGAGTCTCTGAAGCTTTCTTT. Amino acids: CATSRDLSGVSEAFF. This chain uses TRBV15 with TRBJ1-1, with unresolved D. This CDR3 has 15 amino acids. Trimming cost V 0 bases and J 6 bases, with 14 bases left between them. Per germline, CDR1 LNHNV and CDR2 YYDKDF (reference sequence).

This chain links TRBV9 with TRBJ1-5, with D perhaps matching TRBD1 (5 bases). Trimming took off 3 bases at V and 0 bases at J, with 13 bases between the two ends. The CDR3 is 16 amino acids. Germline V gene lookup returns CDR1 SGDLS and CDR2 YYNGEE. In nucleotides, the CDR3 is TGTGCCAGCAGCGGGGGCGGGGTTAATAGCAATCAGCCCCAGCATTTT. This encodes CASSGGGVNSNQPQHF.

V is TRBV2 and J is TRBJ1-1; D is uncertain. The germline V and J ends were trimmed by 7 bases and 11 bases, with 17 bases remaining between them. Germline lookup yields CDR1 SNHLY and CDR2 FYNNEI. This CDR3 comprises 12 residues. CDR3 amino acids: CASTAPPGGAFF. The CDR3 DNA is TGTGCCAGCACCGCCCCCCCGGGTGGCGCTTTCTTT.

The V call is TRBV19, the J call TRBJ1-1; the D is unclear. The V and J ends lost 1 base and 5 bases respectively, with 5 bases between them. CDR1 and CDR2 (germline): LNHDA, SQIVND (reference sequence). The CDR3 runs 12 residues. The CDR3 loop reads CASSIAQTEAFF. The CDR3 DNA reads TGTGCCAGTAGTATAGCACAGACTGAAGCTTTCTTT.

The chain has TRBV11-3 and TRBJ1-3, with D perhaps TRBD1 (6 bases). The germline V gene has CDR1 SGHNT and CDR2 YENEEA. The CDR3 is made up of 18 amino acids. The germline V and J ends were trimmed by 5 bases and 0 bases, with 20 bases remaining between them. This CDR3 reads CASSLSIGTPDSGNTIYF. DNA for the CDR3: TGTGCCAGCAGCCTTTCTATCGGGACACCCGACTCTGGAAACACCATATATTTT.

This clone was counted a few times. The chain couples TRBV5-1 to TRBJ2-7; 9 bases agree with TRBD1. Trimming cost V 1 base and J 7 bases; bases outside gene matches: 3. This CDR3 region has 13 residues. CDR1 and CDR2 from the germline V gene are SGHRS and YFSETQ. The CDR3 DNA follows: TGCGCCAGCAGCTTGCGGACAGGGGATGAGCAGTACTTC. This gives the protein CASSLRTGDEQYF. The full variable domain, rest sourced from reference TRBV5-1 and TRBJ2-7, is KAGVTQTPRYLIKTRGQQVTLSCSPISGHRSVSWYQQTPGQGLQFLFEYFSETQRNKGNFPGRFSGRQFSNSRSEMNVSTLELGDSALYLCASSLRTGDEQYFGPGTRLTVT.

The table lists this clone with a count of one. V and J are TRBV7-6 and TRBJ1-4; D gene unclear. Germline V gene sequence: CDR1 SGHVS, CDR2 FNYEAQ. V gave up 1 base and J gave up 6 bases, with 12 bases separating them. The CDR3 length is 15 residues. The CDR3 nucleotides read TGTGCCAGCAGCTTAGGGTTACGCCGGGATGAAAAACTGTTTTTT. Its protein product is CASSLGLRRDEKLFF.

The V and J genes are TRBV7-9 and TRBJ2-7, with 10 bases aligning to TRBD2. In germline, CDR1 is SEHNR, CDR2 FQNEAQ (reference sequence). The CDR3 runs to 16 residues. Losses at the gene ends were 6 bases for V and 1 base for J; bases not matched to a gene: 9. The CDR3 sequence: CASSSPPSGGSYEQYF. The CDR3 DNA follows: TGTGCCAGCAGTTCACCTCCTAGCGGGGGTTCCTACGAGCAGTACTTC.

The CDR3 DNA follows: TGTGCCAGTAGACAAAACAGGGCCGCTTTCTTT. It encodes CASRQNRAAFF. The chain carries TRBV19 and TRBJ1-1; D is possibly TRBD1 (6 bases). The germline V gene has CDR1 LNHDA and CDR2 SQIVND (reference sequence). This CDR3 is 11 amino acids long. Between the trimmed V and J ends, which lost 6 bases and 11 bases, there was a span of 13 bases. Using reference TRBV19 and TRBJ1-1 for the parts outside the CDR3, the full variable domain is DGGITQSPKYLFRKEGQNVTLSCEQNLNHDAMYWYRQDPGQGLRLIYYSQIVNDFQKGDIAEGYSVSREKKESFPLTVTSAQKNPTAFYLCASRQNRAAFFGQGTRLTVV.

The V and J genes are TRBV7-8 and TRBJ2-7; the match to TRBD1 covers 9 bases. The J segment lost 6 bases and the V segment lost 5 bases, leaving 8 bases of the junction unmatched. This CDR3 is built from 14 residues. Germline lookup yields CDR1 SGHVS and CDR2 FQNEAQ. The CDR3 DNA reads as TGTGCCAGCAGCCTCGGGACAGGGAGGGGCGAGCAGTACTTC. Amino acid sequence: CASSLGTGRGEQYF.

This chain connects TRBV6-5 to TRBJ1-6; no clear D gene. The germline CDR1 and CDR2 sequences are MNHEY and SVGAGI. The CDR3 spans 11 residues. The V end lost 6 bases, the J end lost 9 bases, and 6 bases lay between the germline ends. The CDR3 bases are TGTGCCAGCAGGACGGGTTCACCCCTCCACTTT. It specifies CASRTGSPLHF.

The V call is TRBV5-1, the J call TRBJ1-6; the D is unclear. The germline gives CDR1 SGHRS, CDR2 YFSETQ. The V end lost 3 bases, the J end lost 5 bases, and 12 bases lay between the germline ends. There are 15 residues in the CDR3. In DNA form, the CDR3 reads TGCGCCAGCAGCTGGGAGTTAGGGAATAATTCACCCCTCCACTTT. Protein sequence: CASSWELGNNSPLHF.

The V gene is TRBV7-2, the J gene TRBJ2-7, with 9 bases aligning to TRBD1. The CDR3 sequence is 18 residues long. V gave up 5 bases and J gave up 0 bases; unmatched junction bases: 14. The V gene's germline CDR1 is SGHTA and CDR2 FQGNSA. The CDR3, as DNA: TGTGCCAGCAGCCACCGTGGGACAGGGATTTTGAGCTCCTACGAGCAGTACTTC. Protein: CASSHRGTGILSSYEQYF.

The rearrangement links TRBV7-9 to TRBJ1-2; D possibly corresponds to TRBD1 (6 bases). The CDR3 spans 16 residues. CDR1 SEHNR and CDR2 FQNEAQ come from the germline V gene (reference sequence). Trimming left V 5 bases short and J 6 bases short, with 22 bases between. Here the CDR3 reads CASSPWTADIRDGYTF. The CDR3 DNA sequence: TGTGCCAGCAGCCCGTGGACAGCCGATATCCGGGATGGCTACACCTTC.

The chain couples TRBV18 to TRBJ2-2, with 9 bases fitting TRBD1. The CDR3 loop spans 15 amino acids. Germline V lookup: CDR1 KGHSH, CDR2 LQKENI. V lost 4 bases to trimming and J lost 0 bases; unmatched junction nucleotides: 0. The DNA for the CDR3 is TGTGCCAGCTCACGACAGGGGGCGAACACCGGGGAGCTGTTTTTT. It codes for CASSRQGANTGELFF.

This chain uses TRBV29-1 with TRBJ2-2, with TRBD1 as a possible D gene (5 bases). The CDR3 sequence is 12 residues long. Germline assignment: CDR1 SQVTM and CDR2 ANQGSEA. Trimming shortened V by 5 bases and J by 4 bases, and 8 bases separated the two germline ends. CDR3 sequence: CSVLGATGELFF. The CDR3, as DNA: TGCAGCGTTTTAGGGGCCACCGGGGAGCTGTTTTTT.

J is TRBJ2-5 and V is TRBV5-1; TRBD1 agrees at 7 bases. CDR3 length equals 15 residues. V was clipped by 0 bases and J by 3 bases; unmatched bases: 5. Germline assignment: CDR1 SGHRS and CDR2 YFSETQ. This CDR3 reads CASSLGQGRKETQYF. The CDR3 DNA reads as TGCGCCAGCAGCTTGGGACAGGGTCGGAAAGAGACCCAGTACTTC.

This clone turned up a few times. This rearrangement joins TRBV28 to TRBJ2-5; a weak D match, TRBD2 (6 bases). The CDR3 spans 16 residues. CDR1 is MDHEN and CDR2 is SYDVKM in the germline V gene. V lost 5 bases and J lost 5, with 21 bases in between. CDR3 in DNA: TGTGCCAGCAGTGCCCGACTAGGGCGGTTTAGTGAGACCCAGTACTTC. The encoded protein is CASSARLGRFSETQYF.

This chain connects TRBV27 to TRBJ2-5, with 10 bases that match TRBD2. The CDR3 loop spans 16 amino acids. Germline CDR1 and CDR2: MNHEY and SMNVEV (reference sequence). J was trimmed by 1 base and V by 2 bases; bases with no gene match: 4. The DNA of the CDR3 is TGTGCCAGCAGTTTAATAGCGGGGGGTTCCCAAGAGACCCAGTACTTC. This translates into CASSLIAGGSQETQYF.

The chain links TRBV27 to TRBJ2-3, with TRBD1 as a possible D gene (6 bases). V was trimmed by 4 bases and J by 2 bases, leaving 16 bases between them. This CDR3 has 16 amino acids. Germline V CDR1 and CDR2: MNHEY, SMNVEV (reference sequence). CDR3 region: CASSSLWGRPTDTQYF. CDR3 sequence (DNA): TGTGCCAGCAGTTCCTTGTGGGGGCGACCCACAGATACGCAGTATTTT.

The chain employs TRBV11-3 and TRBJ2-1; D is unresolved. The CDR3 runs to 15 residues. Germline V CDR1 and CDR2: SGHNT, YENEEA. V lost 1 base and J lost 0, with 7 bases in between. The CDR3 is CASSLVWSSYNEQFF. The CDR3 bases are TGTGCCAGCAGCTTAGTTTGGAGCTCCTACAATGAGCAGTTCTTC.

The CDR3 DNA sequence: TGTGCCACCAGCAGAGATATGAGGGGGTATGGCTACACCTTC. This codes for CATSRDMRGYGYTF. The chain links TRBV15 to TRBJ1-2; tentatively, D is TRBD1 (6 bases). This CDR3 contains 14 residues. CDR1 LNHNV and CDR2 YYDKDF come from the germline V gene (reference sequence). The V end was cut by 0 bases, the J end by 5 bases, with 10 bases between.

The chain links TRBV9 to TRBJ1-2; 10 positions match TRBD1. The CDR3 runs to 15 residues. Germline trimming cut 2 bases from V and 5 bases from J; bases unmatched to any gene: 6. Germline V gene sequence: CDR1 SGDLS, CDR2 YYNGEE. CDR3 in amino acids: CASSVSRTGGYGYTF. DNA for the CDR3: TGTGCCAGCAGCGTCTCGAGGACAGGGGGTTATGGCTACACCTTC.

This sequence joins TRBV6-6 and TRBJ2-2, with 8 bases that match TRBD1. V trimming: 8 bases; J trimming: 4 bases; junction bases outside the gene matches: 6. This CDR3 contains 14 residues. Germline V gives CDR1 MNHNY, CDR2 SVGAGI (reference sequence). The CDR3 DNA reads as TGTGCCAGCCGCGGACAGGGCGGCACCGGGGAGCTGTTTTTT. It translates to CASRGQGGTGELFF.